The 15 T cell receptor beta chains below all came from one sample that was sequenced in a study of shared clonotypes between healthy human individuals (dated by TCRdb to about 2020). Library prep was done by the immunoSEQ multiplex PCR assay. What TCRdb holds here is the immuneACCESS table cut down to in-frame rearrangements. Part of the clones is not present; checked against another copy, under half of the missing clones reflect an unresolved V gene, and the others are unexplained. In this sample the table shows roughly 810,000 clones, about 96% of which occur a single time. Together, the top ten hold 0.2% to 0.25% of the sample. CD8 naive samples consisted of CD45RO-negative cells that were positively selected for CCR7, yielding a CD45RA+CCR7+ population without TemRA cells. The sample comprised naive CD8+ T cells sorted from blood. The cell subset or site label of this sample denotes: CD45RA+CCR7+. The receptor set was obtained from a young man in good health.

This rearrangement joins TRBV5-4 to TRBJ1-1, with TRBD1 matching over 10 bases. This CDR3 spans 14 amino acids. The V gene end was trimmed by 0 bases and the J gene end by 6 bases; junction bases not matched to a gene: 2. Germline V gives CDR1 SGHNT, CDR2 YYREEE (reference sequence). The CDR3 is CASSLGQGASEAFF. The CDR3 DNA follows: TGTGCCAGCAGCTTGGGACAGGGGGCCTCTGAAGCTTTCTTT.

The rearrangement joins TRBV4-3 to TRBJ1-1; D gene ambiguous. CDR1 and CDR2 (germline): LGHNA, YSLEER. Between the trimmed V and J ends, which lost 0 bases and 7 bases, there was a span of 12 bases. The CDR3 is 14 amino acids. CDR3 nucleotide sequence: TGCGCCAGCAGCCAAGATGGCGGAAACCTTGAAGCTTTCTTT. This encodes CASSQDGGNLEAFF.

The CDR3 sequence is CSERFMGADTQYF. In nucleotides, the CDR3 is TGCAGCGAACGATTTATGGGGGCCGATACGCAGTATTTT. The chain is built from TRBV29-1 and TRBJ2-3; D might be TRBD1 (6 bases). This CDR3 contains 13 residues. From germline, CDR1 is SQVTM and CDR2 ANQGSEA. The germline V and J ends were trimmed by 7 bases and 6 bases, with 17 bases remaining between them.

In DNA form, the CDR3 reads TGTGCCAGCAGCTTAGGGAACTCCTACGAGCAGTACTTC. It yields the protein CASSLGNSYEQYF. V is TRBV11-3 and J is TRBJ2-7; no firm D call. Trimming removed 1 base from V and 0 bases from J, with 4 bases in between. Germline-derived CDR1 and CDR2 are SGHNT and YENEEA. This CDR3 has 13 amino acids.

The rearrangement links TRBV6-6 to TRBJ1-5; no firm D call. Germline V lookup: CDR1 MNHNY, CDR2 SVGAGI (reference sequence). The CDR3 sequence is 14 residues long. V lost 0 bases and J 4 bases, leaving 7 bases between the germline ends. The CDR3 sequence: CASSYSAENQPQHF. CDR3 DNA sequence: TGTGCCAGCAGTTACTCGGCAGAAAATCAGCCCCAGCATTTT.

The chain carries TRBV2 and TRBJ2-3; 9 positions match TRBD2. Germline trimming cut 4 bases from V and 6 bases from J; bases unmatched to any gene: 5. The CDR3 has 14 amino acids. Germline assignment: CDR1 SNHLY and CDR2 FYNNEI. For the CDR3, the DNA is TGTGCCAGCAGTGTCCTAGCGGGATCGGATACGCAGTATTTT. Protein: CASSVLAGSDTQYF. Variable domain in full (rest from reference TRBV2 and TRBJ2-3): EPEVTQTPSHQVTQMGQEVILRCVPISNHLYFYWYRQILGQKVEFLVSFYNNEISEKSEIFDDQFSVERPDGSNFTLKIRSTKLEDSAMYFCASSVLAGSDTQYFGPGTRLTVL.

J is TRBJ1-2 and V is TRBV2; no clear D gene. The V gene's germline CDR1 is SNHLY and CDR2 FYNNEI. The V and J ends lost 4 bases and 5 bases respectively, with 17 bases between them. The CDR3 contains 15 residues. CDR3: CASSGMDRAIYGYTF. CDR3 bases: TGTGCCAGCAGTGGTATGGACCGAGCTATTTATGGCTACACCTTC.

Only one count was recorded for this clone. The V call is TRBV29-1, the J call TRBJ2-7; D unclear. The germline V gene encodes CDR1 SQVTM and CDR2 ANQGSEA. Deletions cut 2 bases from V and 2 bases from J, with 10 bases between. The CDR3 is 13 amino acids. CDR3 in amino acids: CSVEIETPYEQYF. CDR3 in DNA: TGCAGCGTTGAAATAGAGACCCCCTACGAGCAGTACTTC.

V usage is TRBV2 and J usage is TRBJ2-3; 9 bases agree with TRBD2. The J segment lost 2 bases and the V segment lost 8 bases, leaving 8 bases of the junction unmatched. This CDR3 contains 15 residues. Germline V gene data show CDR1 as SNHLY and CDR2 as FYNNEI. CDR3 amino acids: CASRRLADITDTQYF. For the CDR3, the DNA is TGTGCCAGCCGGAGACTAGCGGACATCACAGATACGCAGTATTTT.

This chain connects TRBV4-3 to TRBJ1-5; D may be TRBD1 (6 bases). CDR3 length: 15 amino acids. V lost 4 bases, J lost 4 bases, and 14 bases lay in between. CDR1 is LGHNA and CDR2 is YSLEER in the germline V gene. CDR3 DNA sequence: TGCGCCAGCAGCCCGCGAAGGGGGGTTAATCAGCCCCAGCATTTT. Protein: CASSPRRGVNQPQHF.

On this clone itself: This same CDR3 is encoded by further DNA sequences in the sample. V usage is TRBV19 and J usage is TRBJ2-1; TRBD1 agrees at 8 bases. V shed 9 bases and J 3 bases; nucleotides not matched to a gene: 1. The germline CDR1 and CDR2 sequences are LNHDA and SQIVND (reference sequence). The CDR3 totals 12 residues. As DNA, the CDR3 is TGTGCCAGCGGACAGGGCTACAATGAGCAGTTCTTC. Its protein product is CASGQGYNEQFF.

This chain links TRBV27 with TRBJ2-7; D is possibly TRBD1 (5 bases). In germline, CDR1 is MNHEY, CDR2 SMNVEV (reference sequence). V gave up 5 bases and J gave up 2 bases, with 10 bases separating them. The CDR3 runs 13 residues. CDR3 nucleotide sequence: TGTGCCAGCAGTACGGGCAGGGCCTACGAGCAGTACTTC. Residues: CASSTGRAYEQYF.

This clone has a handful of counts. The CDR3 loop reads CASSHTDRHNEQFF. CDR3 coding DNA: TGTGCCAGCAGCCACACTGACAGGCACAATGAGCAGTTCTTC. The chain carries TRBV7-9 and TRBJ2-1; maybe TRBD1 (6 bases). Germline V gives CDR1 SEHNR, CDR2 FQNEAQ (reference sequence). V was shortened by 5 bases and J by 5 bases, with 13 bases between the two germline ends. This CDR3 comprises 14 residues.

This clone was found once. The rearrangement uses TRBV28 and TRBJ2-7; 8 bases line up with TRBD1. CDR3 length equals 16 residues. Germline values: CDR1 MDHEN, CDR2 SYDVKM. The trim removed 4 bases at V and 1 base at J, leaving 9 bases unmatched. The CDR3 DNA is TGTGCCAGCAGTTGGGCAGGGGGCTACAAATCCTACGAGCAGTACTTC. Encoded protein: CASSWAGGYKSYEQYF.

On this clone itself: Other DNA sequences from this sample encode an identical CDR3 as well. The chain joins TRBV9 to TRBJ1-1; D unclear. V lost 0 bases to trimming and J lost 2 bases, with 5 bases between them. Germline loops: CDR1 SGDLS, CDR2 YYNGEE. There are 13 residues in the CDR3. The CDR3 region is CASSVGRNTEAFF. The DNA of the CDR3 is TGTGCCAGCAGCGTAGGAAGAAACACTGAAGCTTTCTTT.